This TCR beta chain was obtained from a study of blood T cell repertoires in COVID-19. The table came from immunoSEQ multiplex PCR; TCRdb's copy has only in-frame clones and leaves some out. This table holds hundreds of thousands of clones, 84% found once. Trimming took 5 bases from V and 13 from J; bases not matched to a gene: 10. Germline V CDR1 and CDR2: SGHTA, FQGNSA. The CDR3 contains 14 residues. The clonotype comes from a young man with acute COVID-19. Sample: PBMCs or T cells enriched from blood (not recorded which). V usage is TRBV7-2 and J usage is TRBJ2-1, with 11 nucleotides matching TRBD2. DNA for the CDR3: TGTGCCAGCAGCCCTCGAGAGACTAGCGGGATACAGTTCTTC. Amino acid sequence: CASSPRETSGIQFF.